One TCR beta chain is described in this entry. Its specificity is unknown. CDR3 length equals 14 residues. Germline V gene data show CDR1 as SGHDN and CDR2 as FVKESK. The data originate from a study of CXCR3-negative and CXCR3-positive naive CD8 T cells. Findings and limits, study-wide: CXCR3 expression dropped partially after cryopreservation, and most assays relied on fresh PBMCs. Diversity ran similarly high across both naive subsets but far lower in memory CD8+ cells.

Carrying UMI labels, the TRB cDNA libraries were prepared through 5' RACE. With the 5' RACE reads reprocessed, TCRdb shows one record per CDR3 protein and no DNA. Here the sample table reports around 96,000 distinct CDR3 sequences. The study sorted every CD8+ T cell subset in triplicate at 280,000 or so cells each. Naive cells were sorted as CD45RO-, CCR7+, CD27+ and CD95-. This TCR was sampled from a human donor in good health. Some clones in this sample may be carry-over from other donors' samples. The sequencing input was naive CXCR3- CD8+ T cells from blood. Subset meaning: CD45RO-CCR7+CD27+CD95- naive CD8+ T cells lacking CXCR3 (TNR3-). V and J are TRBV14 and TRBJ2-3; TCRdb picks TRBD1, but there is no DNA to check that call. The CDR3 reads CASSQEHPQDTQYF.